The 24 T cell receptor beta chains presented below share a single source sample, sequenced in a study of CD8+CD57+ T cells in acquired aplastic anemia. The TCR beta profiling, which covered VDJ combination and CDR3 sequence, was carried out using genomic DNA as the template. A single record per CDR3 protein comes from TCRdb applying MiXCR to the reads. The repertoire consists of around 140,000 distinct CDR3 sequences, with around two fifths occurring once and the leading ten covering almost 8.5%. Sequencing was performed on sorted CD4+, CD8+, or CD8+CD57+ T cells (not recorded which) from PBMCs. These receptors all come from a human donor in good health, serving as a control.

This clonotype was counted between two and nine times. CDR3 sequence (DNA): TGTGCCAGCAGCTTAGCACGGGTTAGCACAGATACGCAGTATTTT. This codes for CASSLARVSTDTQYF. The chain has TRBV7-2 and TRBJ2-3; D gene ambiguous. This CDR3 has 15 amino acids. V was cut by 0 bases and J by 0 bases, with 7 bases left in between. Germline V gene lookup returns CDR1 SGHTA and CDR2 FQGNSA.

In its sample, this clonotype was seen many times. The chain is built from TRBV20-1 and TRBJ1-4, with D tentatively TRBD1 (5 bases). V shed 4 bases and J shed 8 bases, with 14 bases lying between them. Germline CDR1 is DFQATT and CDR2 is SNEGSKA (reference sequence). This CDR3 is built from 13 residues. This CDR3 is CSATGLPGEKLFF. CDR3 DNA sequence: TGCAGTGCTACAGGGCTCCCCGGGGAAAAACTGTTTTTT.

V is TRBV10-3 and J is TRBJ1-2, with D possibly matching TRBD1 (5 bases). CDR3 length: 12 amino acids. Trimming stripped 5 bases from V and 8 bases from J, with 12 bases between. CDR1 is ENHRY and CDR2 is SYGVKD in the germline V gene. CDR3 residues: CAISRDSAGYTF. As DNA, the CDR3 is TGTGCCATCAGTCGGGACTCGGCGGGCTACACCTTC.

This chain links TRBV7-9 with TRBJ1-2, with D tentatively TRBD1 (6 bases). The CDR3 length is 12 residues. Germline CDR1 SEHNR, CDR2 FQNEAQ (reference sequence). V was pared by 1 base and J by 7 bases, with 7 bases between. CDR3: CASSLGRGGYTF. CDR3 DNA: TGTGCCAGCAGCTTAGGCAGGGGTGGCTACACCTTC.

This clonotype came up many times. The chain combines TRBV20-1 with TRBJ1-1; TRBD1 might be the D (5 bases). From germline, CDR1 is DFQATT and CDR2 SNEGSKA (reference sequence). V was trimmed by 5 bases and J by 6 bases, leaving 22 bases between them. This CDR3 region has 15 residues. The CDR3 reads CSAPIGFGPRAEAFF. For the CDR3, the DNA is TGCAGTGCTCCCATCGGGTTCGGGCCCAGGGCTGAAGCTTTCTTT.

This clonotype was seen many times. The CDR3 reads CASRPLRTSGNTIYF. The CDR3 bases are TGTGCCAGCAGGCCCCTAAGAACCTCTGGAAACACCATATATTTT. V is TRBV25-1 and J is TRBJ1-3, with unresolved D. The CDR3 consists of 15 residues. The germline gives CDR1 MGHDK, CDR2 SYGVNS. V was pared by 6 bases and J by 0 bases, with 12 bases between.

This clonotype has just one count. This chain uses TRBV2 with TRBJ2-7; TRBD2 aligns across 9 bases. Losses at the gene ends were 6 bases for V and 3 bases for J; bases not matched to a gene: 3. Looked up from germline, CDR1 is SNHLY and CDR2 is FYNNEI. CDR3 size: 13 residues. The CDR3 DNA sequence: TGTGCCAGCAGAATAGCGGGAGTCTACGAGCAGTACTTC. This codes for CASRIAGVYEQYF.

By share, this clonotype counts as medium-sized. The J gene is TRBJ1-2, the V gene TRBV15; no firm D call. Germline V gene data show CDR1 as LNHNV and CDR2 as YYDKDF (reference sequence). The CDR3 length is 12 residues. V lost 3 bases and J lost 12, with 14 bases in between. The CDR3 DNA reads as TGTGCCACCAGCAGTGGTAGTTTCACGAACACCTTC. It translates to CATSSGSFTNTF.

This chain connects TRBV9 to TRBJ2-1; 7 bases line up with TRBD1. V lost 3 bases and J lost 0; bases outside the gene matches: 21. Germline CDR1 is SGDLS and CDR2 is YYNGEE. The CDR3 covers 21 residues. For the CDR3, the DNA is TGTGCCAGCAGCGGATCGACAGGGATTAATTCGAAGTCCTACTCCTACAATGAGCAGTTCTTC. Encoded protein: CASSGSTGINSKSYSYNEQFF.

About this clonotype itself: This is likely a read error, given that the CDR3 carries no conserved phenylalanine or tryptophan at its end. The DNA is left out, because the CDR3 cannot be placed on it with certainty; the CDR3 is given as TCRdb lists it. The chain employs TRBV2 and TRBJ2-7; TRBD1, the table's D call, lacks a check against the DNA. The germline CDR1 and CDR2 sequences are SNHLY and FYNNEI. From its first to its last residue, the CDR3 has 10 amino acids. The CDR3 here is CASRRDSCSH.

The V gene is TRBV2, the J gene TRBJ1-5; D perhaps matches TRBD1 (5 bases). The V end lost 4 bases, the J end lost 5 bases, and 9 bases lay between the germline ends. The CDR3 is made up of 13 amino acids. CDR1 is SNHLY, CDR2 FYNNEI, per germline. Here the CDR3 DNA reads TGTGCCAGCAGTGGGGGGGGAGATCAGCCCCAGCATTTT. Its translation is CASSGGGDQPQHF.

The CDR3 loop reads CASSFRQSYGYTF. Here the CDR3 DNA reads TGTGCCAGCAGTTTTCGACAGAGCTATGGCTACACCTTC. The V call is TRBV12-3 or TRBV12-4, the J call TRBJ1-2, with D possibly being TRBD1 (5 bases). This CDR3 region has 13 residues. V was shortened by 3 bases and J by 4 bases, with 9 bases between the two germline ends.

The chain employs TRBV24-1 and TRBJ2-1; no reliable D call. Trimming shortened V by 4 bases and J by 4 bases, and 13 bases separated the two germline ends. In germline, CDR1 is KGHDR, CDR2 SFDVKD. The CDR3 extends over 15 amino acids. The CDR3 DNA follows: TGTGCCACCAGTGACAAAGTCCTAGGTTACAATGAGCAGTTCTTC. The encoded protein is CATSDKVLGYNEQFF.

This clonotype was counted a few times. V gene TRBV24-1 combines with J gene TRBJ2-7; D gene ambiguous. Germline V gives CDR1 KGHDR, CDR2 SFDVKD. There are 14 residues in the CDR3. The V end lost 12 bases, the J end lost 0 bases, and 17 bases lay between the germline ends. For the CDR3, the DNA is TGTGCCTGGAGTGGGAAGACAACCTCCTACGAGCAGTACTTC. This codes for CAWSGKTTSYEQYF.

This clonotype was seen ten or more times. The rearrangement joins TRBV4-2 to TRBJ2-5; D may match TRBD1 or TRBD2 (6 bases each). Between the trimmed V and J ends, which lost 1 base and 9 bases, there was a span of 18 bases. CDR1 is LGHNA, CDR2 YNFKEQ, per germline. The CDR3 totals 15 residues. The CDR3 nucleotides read TGTGCCAGCAGCCAAGTCGGGGGCGTTAGGTCGGCCCAGTACTTC. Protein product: CASSQVGGVRSAQYF.

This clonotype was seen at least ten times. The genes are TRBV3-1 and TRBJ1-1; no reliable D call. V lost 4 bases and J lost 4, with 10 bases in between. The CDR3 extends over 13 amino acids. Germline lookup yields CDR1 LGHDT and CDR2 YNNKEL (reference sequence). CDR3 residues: CASSLGSATEAFF. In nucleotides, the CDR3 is TGTGCCAGCAGCCTGGGCAGTGCCACTGAAGCTTTCTTT.

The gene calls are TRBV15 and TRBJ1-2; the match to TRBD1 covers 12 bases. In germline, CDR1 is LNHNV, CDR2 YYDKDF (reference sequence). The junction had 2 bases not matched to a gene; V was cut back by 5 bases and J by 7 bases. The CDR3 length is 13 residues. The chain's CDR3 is CATSRDRGLGYTF. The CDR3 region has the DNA TGTGCCACCAGCCGGGACAGGGGGCTTGGCTACACCTTC.

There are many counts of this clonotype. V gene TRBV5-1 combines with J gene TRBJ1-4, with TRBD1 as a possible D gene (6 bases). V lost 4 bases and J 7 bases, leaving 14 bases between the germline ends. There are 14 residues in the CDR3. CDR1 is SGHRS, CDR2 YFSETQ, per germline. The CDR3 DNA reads TGCGCCAGCAGCCCGGGGGGCGAGGGTGAAAAACTGTTTTTT. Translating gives CASSPGGEGEKLFF. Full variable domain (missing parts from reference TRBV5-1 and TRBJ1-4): KAGVTQTPRYLIKTRGQQVTLSCSPISGHRSVSWYQQTPGQGLQFLFEYFSETQRNKGNFPGRFSGRQFSNSRSEMNVSTLELGDSALYLCASSPGGEGEKLFFGSGTQLSVL.

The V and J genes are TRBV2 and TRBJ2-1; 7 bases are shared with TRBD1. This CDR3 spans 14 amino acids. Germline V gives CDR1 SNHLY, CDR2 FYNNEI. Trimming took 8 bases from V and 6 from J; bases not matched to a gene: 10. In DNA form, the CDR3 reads TGTGCCAGCCGGCCACGGACAGGAAGCAATGAGCAGTTCTTC. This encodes CASRPRTGSNEQFF.

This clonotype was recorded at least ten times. CDR3 nucleotide sequence: TGCGCCAGCAGTGTAACACCGTCCAATGAGCAGTTCTTC. Its translation: CASSVTPSNEQFF. The rearrangement links TRBV10-1 to TRBJ2-1; no firm D call. The length of the CDR3 is 13 residues. Germline CDR1 WNHNN, CDR2 SYGVQD (reference sequence). Deletions cut 4 bases from V and 6 bases from J, with 10 bases between.

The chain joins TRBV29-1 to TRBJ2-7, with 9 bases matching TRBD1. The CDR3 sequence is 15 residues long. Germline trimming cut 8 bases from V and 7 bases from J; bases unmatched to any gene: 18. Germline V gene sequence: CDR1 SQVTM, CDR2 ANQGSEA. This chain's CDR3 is CSSLDRGMSNSEQYF. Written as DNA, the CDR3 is TGCAGCTCCCTCGACAGGGGGATGAGTAATTCGGAGCAGTACTTC.

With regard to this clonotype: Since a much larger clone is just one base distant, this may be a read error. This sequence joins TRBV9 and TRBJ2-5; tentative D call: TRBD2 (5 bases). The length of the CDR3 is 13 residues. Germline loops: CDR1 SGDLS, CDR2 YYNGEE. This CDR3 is CAGSVAGGETQYF. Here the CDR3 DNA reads TGTGCCGGCAGCGTCGCGGGCGGAGAGACCCAGTACTTC.

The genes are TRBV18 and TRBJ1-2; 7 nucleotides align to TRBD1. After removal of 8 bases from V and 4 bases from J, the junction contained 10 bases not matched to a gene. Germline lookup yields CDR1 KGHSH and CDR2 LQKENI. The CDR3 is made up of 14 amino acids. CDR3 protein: CASPFRGDGYGYTF. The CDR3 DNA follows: TGTGCCAGCCCATTCAGGGGGGATGGCTATGGCTACACCTTC.

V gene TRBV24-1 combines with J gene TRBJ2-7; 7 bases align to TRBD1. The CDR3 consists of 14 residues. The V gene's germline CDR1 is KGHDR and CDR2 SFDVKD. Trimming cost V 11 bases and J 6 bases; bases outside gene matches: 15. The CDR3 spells CASRVGGSGSEQYF. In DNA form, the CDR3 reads TGTGCCAGCAGGGTAGGGGGCTCTGGAAGCGAGCAGTACTTC.